The 9 T cell receptor beta chains listed next were all sequenced from one sample in a study of neoadjuvant anti-PD-1 for oral cavity cancer. The method was immunoSEQ multiplex PCR; TCRdb's version includes in-frame clones alone and lacks a portion of them. Among several thousand clones listed, approximately 79% were seen once. The sample here was PBMCs, taken before nivolumab (anti-PD-1) treatment. These receptors all come from a person between 40 and 79 years old with oral cavity squamous cell carcinoma.

The J gene is TRBJ1-1, the V gene TRBV6-4; D gene ambiguous. The germline CDR1 and CDR2 sequences are MRHNA and SNTAGT. The CDR3 is 13 amino acids. Trimming stripped 6 bases from V and 2 bases from J, with 10 bases between. CDR3 region: CASSSGPNTEAFF. In DNA, the CDR3 is TGTGCCAGCAGCTCCGGACCTAACACTGAAGCTTTCTTT.

The CDR3 loop is CASSSRGAANTGELFF. CDR3 DNA: TGTGCCAGCAGTTCCAGGGGGGCGGCCAACACCGGGGAGCTGTTTTTT. V and J are TRBV6-6 and TRBJ2-2, with D perhaps TRBD1 (7 bases). This CDR3 spans 16 amino acids. Between the trimmed V and J ends, which lost 4 bases and 2 bases, there was a span of 14 bases. CDR1 is MNHNY, CDR2 SVGAGI, per germline (reference sequence).

This clone was seen more than once but under ten times. The chain links TRBV7-8 to TRBJ1-2; 11 bases are a match to TRBD1. After removal of 4 bases from V and 2 bases from J, the junction contained 3 bases not matched to a gene. The germline CDR1 and CDR2 sequences are SGHVS and FQNEAQ. The CDR3 is 15 residues long. For the CDR3, the DNA is TGTGCCAGCAGCTCCCGGACAGGGGGCAACTATGGCTACACCTTC. Amino acid sequence: CASSSRTGGNYGYTF.

The chain joins TRBV7-2 to TRBJ2-5; perhaps TRBD2 as D (6 bases). Germline CDR1 is SGHTA and CDR2 is FQGNSA. The CDR3 spans 15 residues. V dropped 3 bases and J dropped 2 bases, with 13 bases sitting between them. For the CDR3, the DNA is TGTGCCAGCAGCTTCGGAGGGACTCGGCAAGAGACCCAGTACTTC. Residues: CASSFGGTRQETQYF.

This clone was counted only a few times. The chain links TRBV5-6 to TRBJ1-2, with 12 bases matching TRBD1. Germline V CDR1 and CDR2: SGHDT, YYEEEE. With V trimmed by 0 bases and J by 7 bases, 4 bases remained unmatched. The CDR3 has 15 residues. CDR3 bases: TGTGCCAGCAGCTTGGTGGGACAGGGGGCTGTTGGCTACACCTTC. Translation: CASSLVGQGAVGYTF.

This chain uses TRBV19 with TRBJ1-4, with 7 bases that match TRBD1. Germline values: CDR1 LNHDA, CDR2 SQIVND (reference sequence). The CDR3 spans 15 residues. V lost 3 bases, J lost 10 bases, and 11 bases stayed unmatched. CDR3 in amino acids: CASSMANRGGRKLFF. The CDR3 DNA reads TGTGCCAGTAGTATGGCTAACAGGGGTGGGCGAAAACTGTTTTTT.

V is TRBV7-2 and J is TRBJ1-5; TRBD1 matches 8 bases. Trimming cost V 5 bases and J 6 bases; bases outside gene matches: 6. Germline V CDR1 and CDR2: SGHTA, FQGNSA. CDR3 length equals 14 residues. CDR3 amino acids: CASSPQGAGQPQHF. CDR3 DNA: TGTGCCAGCAGCCCCCAGGGGGCGGGTCAGCCCCAGCATTTT. The variable domain in full, completed from reference TRBV7-2 and TRBJ1-5, reads GAGVSQSPSNKVTEKGKDVELRCDPISGHTALYWYRQSLGQGLEFLIYFQGNSAPDKSGLPSDRFSAERTGGSVSTLTIQRTQQEDSAVYLCASSPQGAGQPQHFGDGTRLSIL.

The CDR3 loop is CASSINRGGTEAFF. DNA for the CDR3: TGCGCCAGCAGCATTAACAGGGGTGGGACTGAAGCTTTCTTT. V gene TRBV4-3 combines with J gene TRBJ1-1, with 7 bases that match TRBD1. The CDR3 runs 14 residues. The junction had 8 bases not matched to a gene; V was cut back by 5 bases and J by 5 bases. Germline CDR1 is LGHNA and CDR2 is YSLEER.

The chain carries TRBV28 and TRBJ1-2, with TRBD1 identical over 7 bases. The V gene's germline CDR1 is MDHEN and CDR2 SYDVKM. This CDR3 is 15 amino acids long. V trimming: 4 bases; J trimming: 2 bases; junction bases outside the gene matches: 7. The CDR3, as DNA: TGTGCCAGCAGTTCACCGGGACAGTACAACTATGGCTACACCTTC. Residues: CASSSPGQYNYGYTF.